This TCR beta chain was identified in a study of blood T cell repertoires in COVID-19. Two negative PCRs, clearance, or symptom resolution characterized the recovered Cohort 3 donors. Using immunoSEQ multiplex PCR, the repertoire was profiled, and TCRdb retains in-frame clones only, with some absent. This table holds approximately 300,000 clones, about 92% found once. The CDR3 length is 15 residues. The germline V and J ends were trimmed by 6 bases and 4 bases, with 16 bases remaining between them. Per the germline V gene, CDR1 is MDHEN and CDR2 is SYDVKM. The rearrangement links TRBV28 to TRBJ1-5, with TRBD1 as a possible D gene (5 bases). The sequenced sample was PBMCs or T cells enriched from blood (not recorded which). This clonotype was sampled from a woman younger than 45 who had recovered from COVID-19. This CDR3 is CASRTLDSGNQPQHF. As DNA, the CDR3 is TGTGCCAGCAGGACTTTAGACAGTGGTAATCAGCCCCAGCATTTT.